This T cell receptor beta chain was sequenced during a study of blood T cell repertoires in COVID-19. This CDR3 spans 14 amino acids. Germline V gives CDR1 SGDLS, CDR2 YYNGEE. The V end was cut by 0 bases, the J end by 3 bases, with 9 bases between. Produced via immunoSEQ multiplex PCR; TCRdb's table is partial and in-frame only. The table has some 120,000 clones, 80% to 90% seen once; the top ten hold less than 4.5%. Input material: peripheral blood. The rearrangement joins TRBV9 to TRBJ1-2, with a weak D call TRBD1 (6 bases). The sequence derives from a woman aged 55-69 years with acute or convalescent COVID-19. The CDR3 loop reads CASSVGAGDYGYTF. Written as DNA, the CDR3 is TGTGCCAGCAGCGTAGGGGCAGGGGACTATGGCTACACCTTC.